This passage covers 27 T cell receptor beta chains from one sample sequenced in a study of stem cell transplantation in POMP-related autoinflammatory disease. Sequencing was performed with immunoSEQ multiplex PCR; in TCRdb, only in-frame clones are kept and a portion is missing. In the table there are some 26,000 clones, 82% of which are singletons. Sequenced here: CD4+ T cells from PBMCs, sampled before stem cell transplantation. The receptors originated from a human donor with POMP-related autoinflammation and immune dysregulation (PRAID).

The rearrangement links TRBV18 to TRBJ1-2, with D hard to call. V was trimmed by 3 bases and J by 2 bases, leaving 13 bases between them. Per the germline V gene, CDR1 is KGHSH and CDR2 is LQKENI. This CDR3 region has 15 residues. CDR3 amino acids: CASSPSSRQNYGYTF. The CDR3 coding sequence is TGTGCCAGCTCACCTTCATCCAGACAAAACTATGGCTACACCTTC.

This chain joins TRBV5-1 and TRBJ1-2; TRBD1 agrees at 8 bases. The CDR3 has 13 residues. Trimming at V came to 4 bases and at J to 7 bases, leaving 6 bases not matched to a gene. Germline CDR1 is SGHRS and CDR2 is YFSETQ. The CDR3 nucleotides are TGCGCCAGCAGCCCGACAGGGGTTACTGGCTACACCTTC. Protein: CASSPTGVTGYTF.

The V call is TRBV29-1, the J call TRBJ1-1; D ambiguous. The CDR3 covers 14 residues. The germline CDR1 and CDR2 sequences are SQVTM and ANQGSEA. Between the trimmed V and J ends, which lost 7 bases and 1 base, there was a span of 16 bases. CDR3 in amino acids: CSAEDRAKNTEAFF. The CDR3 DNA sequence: TGCAGCGCCGAGGACCGGGCGAAGAACACTGAAGCTTTCTTT.

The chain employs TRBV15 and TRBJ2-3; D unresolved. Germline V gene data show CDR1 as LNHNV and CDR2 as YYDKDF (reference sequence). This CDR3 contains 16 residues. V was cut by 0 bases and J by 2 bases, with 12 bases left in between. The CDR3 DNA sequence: TGTGCCACCAGCAGAGATATAAGTTTTACCACAGATACGCAGTATTTT. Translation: CATSRDISFTTDTQYF.

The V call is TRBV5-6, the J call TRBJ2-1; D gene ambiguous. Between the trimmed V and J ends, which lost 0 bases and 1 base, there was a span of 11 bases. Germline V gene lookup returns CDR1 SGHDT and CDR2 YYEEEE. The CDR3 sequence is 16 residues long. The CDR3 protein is CASSLALGSSYNEQFF. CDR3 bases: TGTGCCAGCAGCTTGGCCCTCGGGTCGTCCTACAATGAGCAGTTCTTC.

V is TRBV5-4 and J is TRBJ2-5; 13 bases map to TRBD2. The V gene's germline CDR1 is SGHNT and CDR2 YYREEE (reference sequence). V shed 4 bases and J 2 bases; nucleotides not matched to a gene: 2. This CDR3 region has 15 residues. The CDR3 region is CASSATSGGQETQYF. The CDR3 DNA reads TGTGCCAGCAGCGCGACTAGCGGGGGGCAAGAGACCCAGTACTTC.

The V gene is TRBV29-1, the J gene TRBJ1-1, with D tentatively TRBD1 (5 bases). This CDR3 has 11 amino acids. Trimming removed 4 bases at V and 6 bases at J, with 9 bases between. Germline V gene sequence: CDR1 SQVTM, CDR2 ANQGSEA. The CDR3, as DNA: TGCAGCGTTGCACGGGGGGCTGAAGCTTTCTTT. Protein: CSVARGAEAFF.

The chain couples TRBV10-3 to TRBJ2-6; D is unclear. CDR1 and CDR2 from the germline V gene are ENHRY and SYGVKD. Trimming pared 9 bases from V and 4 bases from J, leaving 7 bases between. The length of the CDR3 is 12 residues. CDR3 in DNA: TGTGCCATTAAACCGGGGGCCAACGTCCTGACTTTC. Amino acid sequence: CAIKPGANVLTF.

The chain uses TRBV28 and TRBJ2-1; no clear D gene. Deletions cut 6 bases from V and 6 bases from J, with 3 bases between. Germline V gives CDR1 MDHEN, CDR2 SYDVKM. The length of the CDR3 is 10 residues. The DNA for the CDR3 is TGTGCCAGCAGGAGCAATGAGCAGTTCTTC. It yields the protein CASRSNEQFF.

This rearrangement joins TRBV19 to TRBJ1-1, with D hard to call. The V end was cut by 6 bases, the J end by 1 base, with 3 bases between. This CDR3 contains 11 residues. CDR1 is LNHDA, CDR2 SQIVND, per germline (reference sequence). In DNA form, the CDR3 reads TGTGCCAGTAGAGGGAACACTGAAGCTTTCTTT. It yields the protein CASRGNTEAFF.

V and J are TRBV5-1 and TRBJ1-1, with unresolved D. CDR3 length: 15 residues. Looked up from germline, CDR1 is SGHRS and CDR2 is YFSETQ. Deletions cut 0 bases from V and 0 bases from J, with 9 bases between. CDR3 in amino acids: CASSLVDGMNTEAFF. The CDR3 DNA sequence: TGCGCCAGCAGCTTGGTTGATGGTATGAACACTGAAGCTTTCTTT.

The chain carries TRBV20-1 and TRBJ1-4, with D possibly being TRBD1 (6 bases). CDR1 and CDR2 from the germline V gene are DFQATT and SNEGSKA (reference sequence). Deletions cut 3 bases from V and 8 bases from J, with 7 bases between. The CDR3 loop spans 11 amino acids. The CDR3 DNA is TGCAGTGCTAGGCAGGGGGAAAAACTGTTTTTT. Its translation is CSARQGEKLFF.

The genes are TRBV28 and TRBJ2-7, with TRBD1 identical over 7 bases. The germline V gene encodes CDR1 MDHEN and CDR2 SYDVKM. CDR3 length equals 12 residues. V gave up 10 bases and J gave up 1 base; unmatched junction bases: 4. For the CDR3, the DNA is TGTGCCACCGGGACAGCTTCCTACGAGCAGTACTTC. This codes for CATGTASYEQYF.

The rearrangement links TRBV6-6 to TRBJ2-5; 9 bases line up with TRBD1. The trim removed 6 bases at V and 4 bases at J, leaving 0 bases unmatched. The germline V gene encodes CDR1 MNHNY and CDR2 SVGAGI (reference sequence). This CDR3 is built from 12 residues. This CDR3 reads CASRTGGETQYF. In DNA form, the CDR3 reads TGTGCCAGCAGGACAGGGGGAGAGACCCAGTACTTC.

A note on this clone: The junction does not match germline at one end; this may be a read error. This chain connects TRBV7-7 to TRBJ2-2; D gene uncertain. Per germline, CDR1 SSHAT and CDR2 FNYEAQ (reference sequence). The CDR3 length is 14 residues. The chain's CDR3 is CASSPVIDTGELFF. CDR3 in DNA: TGTGCTAGCAGCCCGGTCATCGACACCGGGGAGCTGTTTTTT.

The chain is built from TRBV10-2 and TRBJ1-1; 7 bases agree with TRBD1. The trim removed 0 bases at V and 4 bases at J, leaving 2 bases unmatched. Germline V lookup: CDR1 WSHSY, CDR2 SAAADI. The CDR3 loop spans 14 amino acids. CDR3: CASSESAGGTEAFF. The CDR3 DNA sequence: TGCGCCAGCAGTGAGTCCGCAGGGGGCACTGAAGCTTTCTTT.

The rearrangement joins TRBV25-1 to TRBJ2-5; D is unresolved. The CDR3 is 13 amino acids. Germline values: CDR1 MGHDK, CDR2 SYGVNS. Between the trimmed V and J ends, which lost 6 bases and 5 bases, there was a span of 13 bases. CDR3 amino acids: CASRPVSRETQYF. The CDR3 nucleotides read TGTGCCAGCAGACCGGTCAGTCGGGAGACCCAGTACTTC.

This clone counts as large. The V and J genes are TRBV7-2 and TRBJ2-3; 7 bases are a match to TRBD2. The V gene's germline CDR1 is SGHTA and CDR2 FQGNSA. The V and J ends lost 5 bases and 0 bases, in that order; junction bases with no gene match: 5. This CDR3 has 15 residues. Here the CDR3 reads CASSRGGGSTDTQYF. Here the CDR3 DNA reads TGTGCCAGCAGCCGAGGCGGGGGTAGCACAGATACGCAGTATTTT.

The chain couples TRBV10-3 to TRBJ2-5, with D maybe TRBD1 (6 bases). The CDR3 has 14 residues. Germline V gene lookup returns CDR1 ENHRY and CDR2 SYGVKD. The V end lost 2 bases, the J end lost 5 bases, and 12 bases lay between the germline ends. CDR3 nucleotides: TGTGCCATCAGTGAGGCAGGGGCTGAGGAGACCCAGTACTTC. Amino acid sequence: CAISEAGAEETQYF.

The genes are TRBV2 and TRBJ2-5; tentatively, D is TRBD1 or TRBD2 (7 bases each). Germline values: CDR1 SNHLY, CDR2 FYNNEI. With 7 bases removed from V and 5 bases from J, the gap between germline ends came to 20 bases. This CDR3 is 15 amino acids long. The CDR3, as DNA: TGTGCCAGCACCAGGGGGGGCCGAGGAGCTGAGACCCAGTACTTC. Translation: CASTRGGRGAETQYF.

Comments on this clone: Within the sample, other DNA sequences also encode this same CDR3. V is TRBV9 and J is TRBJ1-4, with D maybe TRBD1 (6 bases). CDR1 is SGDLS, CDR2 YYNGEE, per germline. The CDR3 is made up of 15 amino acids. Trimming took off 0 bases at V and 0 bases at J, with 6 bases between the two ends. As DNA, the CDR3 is TGTGCCAGCAGCGTAGGGACAGCAACTAATGAAAAACTGTTTTTT. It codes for CASSVGTATNEKLFF.

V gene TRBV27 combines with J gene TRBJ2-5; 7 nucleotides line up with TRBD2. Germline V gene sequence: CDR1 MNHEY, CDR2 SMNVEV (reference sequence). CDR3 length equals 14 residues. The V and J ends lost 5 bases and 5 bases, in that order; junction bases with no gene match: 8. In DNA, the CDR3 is TGTGCCAGCAGTACCCAGACTAGCCATGAGACCCAGTACTTC. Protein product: CASSTQTSHETQYF.

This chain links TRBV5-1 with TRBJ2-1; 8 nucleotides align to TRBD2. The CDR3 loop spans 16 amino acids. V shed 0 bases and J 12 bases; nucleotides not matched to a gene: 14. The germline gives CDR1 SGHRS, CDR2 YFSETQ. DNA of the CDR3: TGCGCCAGCAGCTTGGAGGCTCCTAGCGGGCGGCGCGCGCAGTTCTTC. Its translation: CASSLEAPSGRRAQFF.

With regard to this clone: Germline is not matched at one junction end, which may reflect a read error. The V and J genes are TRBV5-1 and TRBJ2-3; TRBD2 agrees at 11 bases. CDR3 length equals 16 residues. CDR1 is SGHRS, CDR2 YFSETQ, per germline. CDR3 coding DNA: TGCGTCAGCAGCTTGGCCGGCACTAGCGGGAGCGATACGCAGTATTTT. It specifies CVSSLAGTSGSDTQYF.

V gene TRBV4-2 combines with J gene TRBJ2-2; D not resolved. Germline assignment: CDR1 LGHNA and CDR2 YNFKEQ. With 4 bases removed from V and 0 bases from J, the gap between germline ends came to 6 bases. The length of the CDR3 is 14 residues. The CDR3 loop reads CASSLASNTGELFF. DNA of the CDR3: TGTGCCAGCAGCCTAGCATCGAACACCGGGGAGCTGTTTTTT.

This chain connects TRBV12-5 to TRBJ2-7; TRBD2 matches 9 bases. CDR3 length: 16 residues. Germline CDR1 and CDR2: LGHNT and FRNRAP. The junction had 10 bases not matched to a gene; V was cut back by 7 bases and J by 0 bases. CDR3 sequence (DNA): TGTGCTAGTGCTCTCGGGGGGCGGGAGGGCTCCTACGAGCAGTACTTC. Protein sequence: CASALGGREGSYEQYF. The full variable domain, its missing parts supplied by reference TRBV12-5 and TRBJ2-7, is DARVTQTPRHKVTEMGQEVTMRCQPILGHNTVFWYRQTMMQGLELLAYFRNRAPLDDSGMPKDRFSAEMPDATLATLKIQPSEPRDSAVYFCASALGGREGSYEQYFGPGTRLTVT.

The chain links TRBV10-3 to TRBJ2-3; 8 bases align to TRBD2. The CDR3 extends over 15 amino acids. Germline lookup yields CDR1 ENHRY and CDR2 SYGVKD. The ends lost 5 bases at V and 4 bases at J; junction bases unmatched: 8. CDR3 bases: TGTGCCATCAGTACTAGCGGTGGGGGAGCAGATACGCAGTATTTT. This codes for CAISTSGGGADTQYF.